This entry lists 10 T cell receptor beta chains sequenced from one sample in a study of Ad26.COV2.S vaccination and SARS-CoV-2 variants. As for treatment: roughly 20 received Ad26.COV2.S at low or high dose, single or two shots; about 5 received placebo; per-sample allocation not given. All samples were drawn on day 63, counting from the first vaccine or placebo injection. The assay was immunoSEQ multiplex PCR, and TCRdb's table has in-frame clones only and misses some. The sample has about 400,000 clones, 92% seen once. Sequencing used peripheral blood, obtained in a trial of Ad26.COV2.S vaccine versus placebo. All receptors come from a person aged 18-60 years who received the Ad26.COV2.S COVID-19 vaccine or a placebo.

The V and J genes are TRBV19 and TRBJ1-5; D is ambiguous. Trimming removed 0 bases from V and 7 bases from J, with 13 bases in between. The germline gives CDR1 LNHDA, CDR2 SQIVND (reference sequence). The CDR3 runs to 15 residues. CDR3 in amino acids: CASSIDLTWSQPQHF. Here the CDR3 DNA reads TGTGCCAGTAGTATAGATCTCACATGGAGCCAGCCCCAGCATTTT.

The chain combines TRBV13 with TRBJ2-5; D gene uncertain. With 5 bases removed from V and 2 bases from J, the gap between germline ends came to 9 bases. Germline V CDR1 and CDR2: PRHDT, FYEKMQ (reference sequence). The CDR3 sequence is 13 residues long. CDR3 sequence reads: CASSTRVQETQYF. In DNA, the CDR3 is TGTGCCAGCAGCACCCGGGTACAAGAGACCCAGTACTTC.

The chain recombines TRBV12-5 with TRBJ2-1, with a tentative D call TRBD2 (5 bases). The CDR3 runs 17 residues. Germline loops: CDR1 LGHNT, CDR2 FRNRAP. The ends were cut back, 0 bases at V and 0 bases at J, with 12 bases in the middle. In DNA, the CDR3 is TGTGCTAGTGGTTTGGTACGAGCGGAAGGCTCCTACAATGAGCAGTTCTTC. It codes for CASGLVRAEGSYNEQFF. Filled out from reference TRBV12-5 and TRBJ2-1, the complete variable domain reads DARVTQTPRHKVTEMGQEVTMRCQPILGHNTVFWYRQTMMQGLELLAYFRNRAPLDDSGMPKDRFSAEMPDATLATLKIQPSEPRDSAVYFCASGLVRAEGSYNEQFFGPGTRLTVL.

This rearrangement joins TRBV12-3 or TRBV12-4 to TRBJ2-7, with D uncertain. The germline V and J ends were trimmed by 2 bases and 2 bases, with 4 bases remaining between them. CDR3 size: 12 residues. The CDR3, as DNA: TGTGCCAGCAGTTTAAGAGCCTACGAGCAGTACTTC. This translates into CASSLRAYEQYF.

The chain employs TRBV30 and TRBJ2-7, with D possibly being TRBD2 (5 bases). CDR1 and CDR2 from the germline V gene are GTSNPN and SVGIG (reference sequence). V was trimmed by 5 bases and J by 3 bases, leaving 8 bases between them. The CDR3 has 11 residues. DNA for the CDR3: TGTGCCTGGGCCCGGGGCTACGAGCAGTACTTC. The encoded protein is CAWARGYEQYF.

The chain combines TRBV27 with TRBJ2-1; 8 bases align to TRBD1. CDR3 length: 14 amino acids. Germline CDR1 and CDR2: MNHEY and SMNVEV (reference sequence). Trimming removed 4 bases from V and 3 bases from J; junction bases left unmatched: 2. In DNA, the CDR3 is TGTGCCAGCAGTTCCGGGACAGGCTACAATGAGCAGTTCTTC. Translating it yields CASSSGTGYNEQFF.

This sequence joins TRBV6-2 or TRBV6-3 and TRBJ1-3; no clear D gene. Trimming took off 4 bases at V and 0 bases at J, with 10 bases between the two ends. The germline gives CDR1 MNHEY, CDR2 SVGEGT. The CDR3 covers 15 residues. CDR3 protein: CASSLDGNSGNTIYF. In DNA, the CDR3 is TGTGCCAGCAGTTTGGACGGTAACTCTGGAAACACCATATATTTT.

The CDR3 protein is CATSTGGSYGYTF. CDR3 sequence (DNA): TGTGCCACCAGCACAGGGGGCAGCTATGGCTACACCTTC. The chain has TRBV15 and TRBJ1-2; 8 bases fit TRBD1. The junction had 2 bases not matched to a gene; V was cut back by 4 bases and J by 4 bases. The CDR3 extends over 13 amino acids. The germline V gene has CDR1 LNHNV and CDR2 YYDKDF (reference sequence).

This chain joins TRBV6-2 or TRBV6-3 and TRBJ2-7; D assignment may be TRBD1 or TRBD2 (5 bases each). Deletions cut 0 bases from V and 3 bases from J, with 12 bases between. Germline loops: CDR1 MNHEY, CDR2 SVGEGT. The length of the CDR3 is 15 residues. In nucleotides, the CDR3 is TGTGCCAGCAGTTACTCGTTCGGGACGCTCTACGAGCAGTACTTC. This codes for CASSYSFGTLYEQYF.

This clone was seen a single time. The V and J genes are TRBV27 and TRBJ2-3; 11 nucleotides line up with TRBD1. The junction had 4 bases not matched to a gene; V was cut back by 5 bases and J by 6 bases. The germline CDR1 and CDR2 sequences are MNHEY and SMNVEV (reference sequence). This CDR3 contains 14 residues. For the CDR3, the DNA is TGTGCCAGCAGTCCGGACAGGGGGCTGGATACGCAGTATTTT. Translation gives CASSPDRGLDTQYF.